The 32 T cell receptor beta chains below all came from one sample that was sequenced in a study of blood T cell repertoires in COVID-19. Profiled with immunoSEQ multiplex PCR; TCRdb holds only in-frame clones, not every one. Found here are around 300,000 clones, over 70% of them singletons; the top ten hold under 6%. Input material: PBMCs or T cells enriched from blood (not recorded which). The receptor set was obtained from a man aged 25 to 40 who had recovered from COVID-19.

This chain uses TRBV20-1 with TRBJ1-2; D is perhaps TRBD1 (5 bases). V was trimmed by 3 bases and J by 7 bases, leaving 9 bases between them. There are 11 residues in the CDR3. Germline CDR1 is DFQATT and CDR2 is SNEGSKA (reference sequence). CDR3 nucleotides: TGCAGTGCTAGGGGACTCTTTGGCTACACCTTC. Translation gives CSARGLFGYTF.

The genes are TRBV27 and TRBJ1-1, with D possibly TRBD1 on 6 matching bases. The CDR3 is 14 amino acids. Trimming took 8 bases from V and 0 from J, leaving 13 bases between them. Germline CDR1 reads MNHEY; CDR2 reads SMNVEV (reference sequence). In DNA form, the CDR3 reads TGTGCCAGCGGGACAATCTATATGAACACTGAAGCTTTCTTT. Its protein is CASGTIYMNTEAFF.

CDR3 sequence: CASSLEDGLYGYTF. DNA for the CDR3: TGTGCCAGCAGCTTAGAAGACGGACTCTATGGCTACACCTTC. The chain employs TRBV11-2 and TRBJ1-2; the D is unclear. Germline CDR1 SGHAT, CDR2 FQNNGV. V was cut by 0 bases and J by 4 bases, with 9 bases left in between. CDR3 length: 14 residues. The whole variable domain, filled in from reference TRBV11-2 and TRBJ1-2, reads EAGVAQSPRYKIIEKRQSVAFWCNPISGHATLYWYQQILGQGPKLLIQFQNNGVVDDSQLPKDRFSAERLKGVDSTLKIQPAKLEDSAVYLCASSLEDGLYGYTFGSGTRLTVV.

This clone was observed once. The chain is built from TRBV5-6 and TRBJ2-3; D possibly corresponds to TRBD1 (6 bases). This CDR3 spans 14 amino acids. V was clipped by 3 bases and J by 4 bases, with 12 bases between them. From germline, CDR1 is SGHDT and CDR2 YYEEEE. The CDR3 loop reads CASSSGQSPDTQYF. The CDR3 DNA reads as TGTGCCAGCAGCTCCGGACAGTCCCCAGATACGCAGTATTTT. Looking up the rest from reference TRBV5-6 and TRBJ2-3 gives the full variable domain: DAGVTQSPTHLIKTRGQQVTLRCSPKSGHDTVSWYQQALGQGPQFIFQYYEEEERQRGNFPDRFSGHQFPNYSSELNVNALLLGDSALYLCASSSGQSPDTQYFGPGTRLTVL.

The V gene is TRBV21-1, the J gene TRBJ2-7; the table names TRBD1, a call not compared with the DNA. TRBV21-1 is labeled a pseudogene. The CDR3 sequence is 20 residues long. CDR3 bases: TGTGCCAGCAGCAAAGGCAAGGAGGCCAGGGGGCGTTTCGGCTCCTACGAGCAGTACTTC. Translation gives CASSKGKEARGRFGSYEQYF.

This clone was detected only once. V is TRBV24-1 and J is TRBJ2-2; 10 bases map to TRBD1. CDR1 and CDR2 (germline): KGHDR, SFDVKD. The CDR3 spans 15 residues. After removal of 3 bases from V and 6 bases from J, the junction contained 3 bases not matched to a gene. CDR3 nucleotides: TGTGCCACCAGTGATCCTGGGACAGGGGCCGGGGAGCTGTTTTTT. Translation gives CATSDPGTGAGELFF.

This clone appeared once. V and J are TRBV2 and TRBJ1-6; TRBD1 is a possible D gene (6 bases). The CDR3 totals 15 residues. Germline-derived CDR1 and CDR2 are SNHLY and FYNNEI. V shed 3 bases and J shed 6 bases, with 12 bases lying between them. CDR3 protein: CASSEGAVLNSPLHF. The CDR3 DNA reads as TGTGCCAGCAGTGAGGGGGCCGTACTTAATTCACCCCTCCACTTT.

The chain recombines TRBV7-9 with TRBJ2-7; 10 nucleotides align to TRBD1. CDR1 is SEHNR and CDR2 is FQNEAQ in the germline V gene (reference sequence). CDR3 size: 16 residues. Trimming removed 5 bases from V and 6 bases from J; junction bases left unmatched: 13. The CDR3 sequence: CASSQEGDRGGSEQYF. CDR3 coding DNA: TGTGCCAGCAGCCAGGAGGGGGACAGGGGTGGAAGCGAGCAGTACTTC. Using reference TRBV7-9 and TRBJ2-7 for the parts outside the CDR3, the full variable domain is DTGVSQNPRHKITKRGQNVTFRCDPISEHNRLYWYRQTLGQGPEFLTYFQNEAQLEKSRLLSDRFSAERPKGSFSTLEIQRTEQGDSAMYLCASSQEGDRGGSEQYFGPGTRLTVT.

V usage is TRBV5-5 and J usage is TRBJ2-3, with a tentative D call TRBD1 (6 bases). The CDR3 runs to 14 residues. Germline-derived CDR1 and CDR2 are SGHKS and YYEKEE (reference sequence). Trimming took 6 bases from V and 4 from J, leaving 15 bases between them. CDR3: CASIGQRNADTQYF. The CDR3 nucleotides are TGTGCCAGCATCGGACAGAGAAACGCAGATACGCAGTATTTT.

The chain recombines TRBV30 with TRBJ1-4; D is possibly TRBD1 (5 bases). Trimming shortened V by 3 bases and J by 9 bases, and 17 bases separated the two germline ends. Germline CDR1 GTSNPN, CDR2 SVGIG (reference sequence). The CDR3 contains 14 residues. The CDR3 loop is CAWRPTATYKKLFF. Written as DNA, the CDR3 is TGTGCCTGGAGGCCGACAGCGACGTATAAAAAACTGTTTTTT.

The chain employs TRBV6-2 or TRBV6-3 and TRBJ2-7; 11 nucleotides match TRBD1. Germline-derived CDR1 and CDR2 are MNHEY and SVGEGT. This CDR3 has 16 amino acids. J was trimmed by 1 base and V by 4 bases; bases with no gene match: 6. CDR3: CASSFAGTGGSYEQYF. Written as DNA, the CDR3 is TGTGCCAGCAGTTTTGCCGGGACAGGGGGTTCCTACGAGCAGTACTTC.

The J gene is TRBJ2-5, the V gene TRBV7-2, with D unresolved. Trimming left V 3 bases short and J 13 bases short, with 21 bases between. Germline-derived CDR1 and CDR2 are SGHTA and FQGNSA. The length of the CDR3 is 14 residues. CDR3 sequence: CASSFYPTAPKWYF. The CDR3 nucleotides read TGTGCCAGCAGCTTTTATCCCACAGCCCCCAAATGGTACTTC.

The chain couples TRBV10-3 to TRBJ2-5; 11 bases line up with TRBD1. Germline values: CDR1 ENHRY, CDR2 SYGVKD. J was trimmed by 1 base and V by 9 bases; bases with no gene match: 4. The CDR3 extends over 14 amino acids. The CDR3 region has the DNA TGTGCCATAGGGACAGGGGGGGTCCAAGAGACCCAGTACTTC. This codes for CAIGTGGVQETQYF.

This chain connects TRBV2 to TRBJ2-1; D may be TRBD1 (5 bases). V was pared by 2 bases and J by 7 bases, with 12 bases between. Germline values: CDR1 SNHLY, CDR2 FYNNEI. The CDR3 is 14 amino acids. The CDR3 region has the DNA TGTGCCAGCAGTGAAACATCAGGGAAGAATGAGCAGTTCTTC. Amino acid sequence: CASSETSGKNEQFF.

As for this clone: The germline gene is not matched at one end of the junction; a read error may be the cause. The rearrangement links TRBV10-2 to TRBJ2-5, with D perhaps matching TRBD1 (6 bases). Germline V gene sequence: CDR1 WSHSY, CDR2 SAAADI. CDR3 length equals 15 residues. The chain's CDR3 is CASSEPRQVQKTQYF. The CDR3 DNA is TGCGCCAGCAGTGAGCCCCGACAGGTCCAAAAGACCCAGTACTTC.

The V gene is TRBV6-6, the J gene TRBJ1-2, with a weak D call TRBD1 (6 bases). Germline V gene data show CDR1 as MNHNY and CDR2 as SVGAGI (reference sequence). V lost 5 bases, J lost 3 bases, and 10 bases lay in between. This CDR3 is built from 13 residues. The CDR3 reads CASSPRGYYGYTF. Here the CDR3 DNA reads TGTGCCAGCAGTCCTAGGGGGTACTATGGCTACACCTTC.

The rearrangement joins TRBV19 to TRBJ2-5, with a tentative D call TRBD1 (5 bases). Germline V CDR1 and CDR2: LNHDA, SQIVND (reference sequence). V was shortened by 1 base and J by 6 bases, with 15 bases between the two germline ends. This CDR3 is 15 amino acids long. The CDR3 DNA follows: TGTGCCAGTAGTATAGTCAGGCAGGGTTTACAGACCCAGTACTTC. It codes for CASSIVRQGLQTQYF.

This chain joins TRBV7-8 and TRBJ1-2; 11 nucleotides line up with TRBD1. Per germline, CDR1 SGHVS and CDR2 FQNEAQ. V trimming: 4 bases; J trimming: 8 bases; junction bases outside the gene matches: 9. The CDR3 is made up of 15 amino acids. The CDR3 bases are TGTGCCAGCAGCTCATTGGGACAGGGGGTCGGCGGCTACACCTTC. This translates into CASSSLGQGVGGYTF.

The chain links TRBV15 to TRBJ1-4; 10 nucleotides align to TRBD1. CDR3 size: 16 residues. Losses at the gene ends were 0 bases for V and 6 bases for J; bases not matched to a gene: 4. Germline V lookup: CDR1 LNHNV, CDR2 YYDKDF (reference sequence). As DNA, the CDR3 is TGTGCCACCAGCAGAGATAGGGGACAGGGGTATGAAAAACTGTTTTTT. As protein: CATSRDRGQGYEKLFF.

V gene TRBV2 combines with J gene TRBJ1-2; TRBD1 agrees at 9 bases. CDR3 length: 13 amino acids. After removal of 7 bases from V and 4 bases from J, the junction contained 4 bases not matched to a gene. From germline, CDR1 is SNHLY and CDR2 FYNNEI. The CDR3 loop reads CASNGQGFYGYTF. The CDR3, as DNA: TGTGCCAGCAACGGACAGGGGTTCTATGGCTACACCTTC.

The chain links TRBV2 to TRBJ1-6, with D tentatively TRBD1 (6 bases). The V gene's germline CDR1 is SNHLY and CDR2 FYNNEI. The length of the CDR3 is 12 residues. The V gene lost 6 bases and the J gene lost 8 bases, with 8 bases spanning the gap. CDR3 bases: TGTGCCAGCAGAGGGGGAGATTCACCCCTCCACTTT. Translating gives CASRGGDSPLHF.

The chain couples TRBV24-1 to TRBJ1-1; 8 bases are shared with TRBD1. V dropped 4 bases and J dropped 7; count of bases not matched to a gene: 10. Germline values: CDR1 KGHDR, CDR2 SFDVKD. The CDR3 is 15 amino acids. The CDR3 loop is CATSDPLDRGNEAFF. The DNA of the CDR3 is TGTGCCACCAGTGACCCTCTAGACAGGGGAAATGAAGCTTTCTTT.

This clone is a singleton in its sample. This rearrangement joins TRBV5-1 to TRBJ2-1; 7 nucleotides line up with TRBD2. This CDR3 has 14 residues. The germline CDR1 and CDR2 sequences are SGHRS and YFSETQ. The V segment lost 1 base and the J segment 5 bases; nucleotides outside the gene matches: 3. The CDR3 reads CASSLRLADNEQFF. As DNA, the CDR3 is TGCGCCAGCAGCTTGAGACTAGCAGACAATGAGCAGTTCTTC. The complete variable domain, with remaining parts taken from reference TRBV5-1 and TRBJ2-1, reads KAGVTQTPRYLIKTRGQQVTLSCSPISGHRSVSWYQQTPGQGLQFLFEYFSETQRNKGNFPGRFSGRQFSNSRSEMNVSTLELGDSALYLCASSLRLADNEQFFGPGTRLTVL.

The count of this clone is one. The CDR3 reads CASKGGSGGNTDTQYF. CDR3 sequence (DNA): TGTGCCAGCAAGGGGGGCAGCGGGGGCAACACAGATACGCAGTATTTT. The chain recombines TRBV2 with TRBJ2-3; TRBD2 matches 8 bases. Germline CDR1 and CDR2: SNHLY and FYNNEI. V was clipped by 7 bases and J by 2 bases; unmatched bases: 11. The CDR3 is 16 amino acids.

This clone has more than one count but fewer than ten. The V and J genes are TRBV27 and TRBJ1-2, with TRBD1 identical over 9 bases. The length of the CDR3 is 15 residues. V dropped 2 bases and J dropped 4; count of bases not matched to a gene: 5. Germline assignment: CDR1 MNHEY and CDR2 SMNVEV (reference sequence). The CDR3 region has the DNA TGTGCCAGCAGTTTAACACAGGGGGCGGGCTATGGCTACACCTTC. This gives the protein CASSLTQGAGYGYTF.

V gene TRBV5-4 combines with J gene TRBJ2-5, with TRBD2 matching 11 bases. In germline, CDR1 is SGHNT, CDR2 YYREEE (reference sequence). The ends lost 1 base at V and 5 bases at J; junction bases unmatched: 10. The length of the CDR3 is 17 residues. The CDR3 nucleotides are TGTGCCAGCAGCTTGAAGGTTAGCGGGGGGGCTCCGGAGACCCAGTACTTC. It translates to CASSLKVSGGAPETQYF.

The genes are TRBV6-6 and TRBJ2-2; 12 bases line up with TRBD2. V lost 5 bases to trimming and J lost 0 bases; unmatched junction nucleotides: 4. CDR1 is MNHNY, CDR2 SVGAGI, per germline (reference sequence). CDR3 size: 17 residues. The CDR3 region is CASSRTSGDANTGELFF. CDR3 nucleotide sequence: TGTGCCAGCAGTCGGACTAGCGGGGACGCGAACACCGGGGAGCTGTTTTTT.

The chain is built from TRBV4-1 and TRBJ2-5; 10 nucleotides agree with TRBD2. CDR1 and CDR2 (germline): MGHRA, YSYEKL. The length of the CDR3 is 16 residues. V was pared by 1 base and J by 3 bases, with 5 bases of the junction left unmatched. The CDR3, as DNA: TGCGCCAGCAGCCAAGTGACACTAGCGGGGAAAGAGACCCAGTACTTC. It specifies CASSQVTLAGKETQYF.

The V and J genes are TRBV4-1 and TRBJ2-1; 13 nucleotides line up with TRBD2. The CDR3 covers 16 residues. The V gene's germline CDR1 is MGHRA and CDR2 YSYEKL. Trimming at V came to 4 bases and at J to 7 bases, leaving 7 bases not matched to a gene. The CDR3 reads CASSLPPGLAGNEQFF. CDR3 nucleotides: TGCGCCAGCAGCCTTCCTCCGGGACTAGCGGGGAATGAGCAGTTCTTC.

This chain connects TRBV6-5 to TRBJ1-5; TRBD1 matches 9 bases. This CDR3 comprises 15 residues. CDR1 is MNHEY and CDR2 is SVGAGI in the germline V gene. V was pared by 6 bases and J by 4 bases, with 7 bases of the junction left unmatched. The CDR3 spells CASRATGGLNQPQHF. The DNA for the CDR3 is TGTGCCAGCAGGGCAACAGGGGGCTTGAATCAGCCCCAGCATTTT.

The V gene is TRBV19, the J gene TRBJ2-3; 15 bases are a match to TRBD2. This CDR3 is 17 amino acids long. Germline V gene sequence: CDR1 LNHDA, CDR2 SQIVND (reference sequence). Trimming took 0 bases from V and 6 from J; bases not matched to a gene: 4. CDR3 bases: TGTGCCAGTAGTATAGACGGGACTAGCGGGGGGTTCGATACGCAGTATTTT. It codes for CASSIDGTSGGFDTQYF.

The chain uses TRBV18 and TRBJ2-5; D not resolved. Germline lookup yields CDR1 KGHSH and CDR2 LQKENI. This CDR3 is 14 amino acids long. V shed 3 bases and J shed 5 bases, with 13 bases lying between them. The CDR3 protein is CASSPGQIWETQYF. In DNA, the CDR3 is TGTGCCAGCTCACCTGGCCAGATCTGGGAGACCCAGTACTTC. The variable domain in full, with the rest retrieved from reference TRBV18 and TRBJ2-5, is NAGVMQNPRHLVRRRGQEARLRCSPMKGHSHVYWYRQLPEEGLKFMVYLQKENIIDESGMPKERFSAEFPKEGPSILRIQQVVRGDSAAYFCASSPGQIWETQYFGPGTRLLVL.